This is a list of T cell receptor beta chains from one sample in a study of cytomegalovirus exposure and HLA in healthy donors. The method was immunoSEQ multiplex PCR; TCRdb's version includes in-frame clones alone and lacks a portion of them. This sample has about 120,000 clones, with over 8.5% found just once. Material for sequencing was PBMCs. All receptors derive from a woman between 40 and 50 years old in good health and CMV-seropositive. CDR3s include the opening cysteine and the closing phenylalanine or tryptophan. D genes are given only for firm matches. Size is stated for part of the rows, as once, few or many counts, or as a class when the clone is expanded.

size	V	D	J	DNA	CDR3
.	TRBV25-1	.	TRBJ2-7	TGTGCCAGCAGTGACCCCGCGGGTAGCTCCTACGAGCAGTACTTC	CASSDPAGSSYEQYF
few	TRBV28	TRBD1	TRBJ2-2	TGTGCCAGCAGTTTAGACAGGGCCACCGGGGAGCTGTTTTTT	CASSLDRATGELFF
few	TRBV6-4	.	TRBJ1-1	TGTGCCAGCAGTGACAGGGGGGGGACTGAAGCTTTCTTT	CASSDRGGTEAFF
few	TRBV29-1	.	TRBJ1-1	TGCAGCGTTGGCAGGAACACTGAAGCTTTCTTT	CSVGRNTEAFF
.	TRBV29-1	TRBD1	TRBJ2-3	TGCAGCGTCCCCGGGACAGATCAGTATTTT	CSVPGTDQYF
.	TRBV18	.	TRBJ2-5	TGTGCCAGCTCACCACCGACTATTCAAGAGACCCAGTACTTC	CASSPPTIQETQYF
.	TRBV5-1	TRBD2	TRBJ2-3	TGCGCCAGCAGCTTTACTAGCGGGGGGACAGATACGCAGTATTTT	CASSFTSGGTDTQYF
few	TRBV27	.	TRBJ1-1	TGTGCCAGCAGAAGGCGGACAGTGAACACTGAAGCTTTCTTT	CASRRRTVNTEAFF
few	TRBV7-8	TRBD1	TRBJ1-1	TGTGCCAGCAGCTTTGGGGGGACAGGAGAGAAAAACACTGAAGCTTTCTTT	CASSFGGTGEKNTEAFF
few	TRBV6-5	TRBD1	TRBJ1-1	TGTGCCAGCAGTTTTCACAGGGGGAACACTGAAGCTTTCTTT	CASSFHRGNTEAFF
.	TRBV10-3	TRBD1	TRBJ2-7	TGTGCCATCAGTGGCCCTCGGACAGGACGCTCCTACGAGCAGTACTTC	CAISGPRTGRSYEQYF
few	TRBV7-6	.	TRBJ1-1	TGTGCCAGCAGCTTAGCCAGGAACACTGAAGCTTTCTTT	CASSLARNTEAFF
few	TRBV5-4	.	TRBJ2-5	TGTGCCAGCAGCTTGGCCGGGTCCCAAGAGACCCAGTACTTC	CASSLAGSQETQYF
few	TRBV6-5	TRBD1	TRBJ1-1	TGTGCCAGCAGTTACGGGGACAGGGGGAGAACTGAAGCTTTCTTT	CASSYGDRGRTEAFF
few	TRBV6-1	.	TRBJ1-2	TGTGCCAGCACGAAGGGGGACGGGACCTATGGCTACACCTTC	CASTKGDGTYGYTF
.	TRBV7-3	.	TRBJ2-1	TGTGCCAGCAGCTCCGACTCAGCGGCCCCTGGGAATGAGCAGTTCTTC	CASSSDSAAPGNEQFF
.	TRBV11-2	TRBD2	TRBJ2-7	TGTGCCAGCAGCTCCCTTAGCGGGGGGGCATACGAGCAGTACTTC	CASSSLSGGAYEQYF
few	TRBV13	.	TRBJ2-1	TGTGCCAGCAGCCCCGCTACCTTCCGTTACAATGAGCAGTTCTTC	CASSPATFRYNEQFF
once	TRBV5-6	.	TRBJ2-5	TGTGCCAGCAGCGAGACAGGGGAGGGCCAAGAGACCCAGTACTTC	CASSETGEGQETQYF
.	TRBV19	.	TRBJ2-2	TGTGCCAGTAGTATCTTTGCCAGGGCCTTGGGAACCGGGGAGCTGTTTTTT	CASSIFARALGTGELFF
few	TRBV6-1	.	TRBJ2-1	TGTGCCAGCAGTGAGGGGCAGGAGTACAATGAGCAGTTCTTC	CASSEGQEYNEQFF
few	TRBV30	.	TRBJ1-3	TGTGCCTGGCAGACAGGAACTGGAAACACCATATATTTT	CAWQTGTGNTIYF
few	TRBV27	.	TRBJ1-2	TGTGCCAGCAGGGCCTCGGGTAAAGGGGTCCTCTATGGCTACACCTTC	CASRASGKGVLYGYTF
.	TRBV11-2	.	TRBJ2-1	TGTGCCAGCAGCTTAGGCGGCCATGAGCAGTTCTTC	CASSLGGHEQFF